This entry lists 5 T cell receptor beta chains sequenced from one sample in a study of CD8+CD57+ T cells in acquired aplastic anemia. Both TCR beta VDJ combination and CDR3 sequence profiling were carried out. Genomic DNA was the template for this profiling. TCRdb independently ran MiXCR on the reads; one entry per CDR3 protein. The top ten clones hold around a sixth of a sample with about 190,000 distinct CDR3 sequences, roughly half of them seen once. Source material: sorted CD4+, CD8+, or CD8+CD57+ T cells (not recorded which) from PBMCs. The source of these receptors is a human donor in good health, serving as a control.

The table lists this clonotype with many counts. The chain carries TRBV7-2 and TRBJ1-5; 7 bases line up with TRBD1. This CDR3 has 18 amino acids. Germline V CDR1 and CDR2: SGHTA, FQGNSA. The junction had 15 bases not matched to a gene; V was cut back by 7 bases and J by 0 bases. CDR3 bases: TGTGCCAGCACCCAAGCCGGGACAGAAGTCTATAGCAATCAGCCCCAGCATTTT. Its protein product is CASTQAGTEVYSNQPQHF.

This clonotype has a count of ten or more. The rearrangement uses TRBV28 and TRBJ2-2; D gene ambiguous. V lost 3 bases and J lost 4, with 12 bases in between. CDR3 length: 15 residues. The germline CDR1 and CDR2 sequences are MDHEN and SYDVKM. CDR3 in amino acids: CASSFARTSTGELFF. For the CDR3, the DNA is TGTGCCAGCAGTTTCGCGCGTACGTCCACCGGGGAGCTGTTTTTT.

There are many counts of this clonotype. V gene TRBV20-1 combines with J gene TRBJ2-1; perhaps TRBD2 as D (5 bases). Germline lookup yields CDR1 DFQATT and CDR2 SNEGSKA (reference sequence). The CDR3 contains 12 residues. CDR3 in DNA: TGCAGCACCGGAGGCGGCCCCCCTGAGCAGTTCTTC. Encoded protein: CSTGGGPPEQFF.

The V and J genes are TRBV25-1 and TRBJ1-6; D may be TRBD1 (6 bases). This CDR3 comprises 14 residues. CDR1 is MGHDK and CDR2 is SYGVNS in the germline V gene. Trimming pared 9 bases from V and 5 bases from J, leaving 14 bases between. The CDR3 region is CASTQGYDNSPLHF. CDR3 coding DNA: TGTGCCAGTACCCAGGGGTACGATAATTCACCCCTCCACTTT.

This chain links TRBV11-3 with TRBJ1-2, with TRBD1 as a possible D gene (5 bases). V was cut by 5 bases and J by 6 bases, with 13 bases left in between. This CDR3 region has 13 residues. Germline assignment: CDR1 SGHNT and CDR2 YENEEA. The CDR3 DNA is TGTGCCAGCAGCCCGGGACCTGCGGATGGCTACACCTTC. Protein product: CASSPGPADGYTF.